The next 4 T cell receptor beta chains were all read from a single sample in a study of blood T cells in healthy people across ages (dated by TCRdb to the mid-2010s). Library preparation was by 5' RACE. The sequencing machine was an Illumina HiSeq 2500. A second PCR of 7 to 11 cycles was performed with a sample-barcoded 5' primer and a J-beta primer mix. TCRdb cleaned the public reads at Q25 with fastp, built clones with MiXCR and kept in-frame beta chains. Under each unique CDR3 protein, matching rows form one entry showing the most common genes and DNA. This sample lists about 730,000 distinct CDR3 sequences; roughly 44% were detected once. The top ten hold more than 20% of the sample. The sample taken for sequencing was blood. The receptors here all came from a woman aged 55-70 years in good health.

This chain uses TRBV4-1 with TRBJ1-1; D might be TRBD1 (6 bases). V dropped 1 base and J dropped 1 base, with 16 bases sitting between them. This CDR3 contains 17 residues. Germline assignment: CDR1 MGHRA and CDR2 YSYEKL. CDR3 sequence: CASSQGLIHRANTEAFF. DNA for the CDR3: TGCGCCAGCAGCCAAGGACTTATACACAGGGCGAACACTGAAGCTTTCTTT.

The J gene is TRBJ2-5, the V gene TRBV12-3 or TRBV12-4, with 8 bases fitting TRBD1. The V and J ends lost 8 bases and 11 bases, in that order; junction bases with no gene match: 13. This CDR3 contains 13 residues. DNA for the CDR3: TGTGCCAGCGGAAACTACAGGGGGACTGAGCAGTACTTC. Translating gives CASGNYRGTEQYF.

The V call is TRBV6-1, the J call TRBJ2-7; 11 nucleotides align to TRBD2. With 7 bases clipped from V and 10 bases from J, the junction kept 21 bases outside the gene matches. CDR3 size: 17 residues. Germline V lookup: CDR1 MNHNS, CDR2 SASEGT. CDR3 sequence: CASTRTGVAGGMNSQYF. CDR3 bases: TGTGCCAGCACCAGAACGGGAGTAGCGGGGGGGATGAACAGTCAGTACTTC.

The V and J genes are TRBV12-3 or TRBV12-4 and TRBJ1-1; D not resolved. The CDR3 has 14 amino acids. V shed 4 bases and J shed 0 bases, with 9 bases lying between them. The CDR3 spells CASSSADMNTEAFF. The DNA of the CDR3 is TGTGCCAGCAGTTCCGCTGATATGAACACTGAAGCTTTCTTT.